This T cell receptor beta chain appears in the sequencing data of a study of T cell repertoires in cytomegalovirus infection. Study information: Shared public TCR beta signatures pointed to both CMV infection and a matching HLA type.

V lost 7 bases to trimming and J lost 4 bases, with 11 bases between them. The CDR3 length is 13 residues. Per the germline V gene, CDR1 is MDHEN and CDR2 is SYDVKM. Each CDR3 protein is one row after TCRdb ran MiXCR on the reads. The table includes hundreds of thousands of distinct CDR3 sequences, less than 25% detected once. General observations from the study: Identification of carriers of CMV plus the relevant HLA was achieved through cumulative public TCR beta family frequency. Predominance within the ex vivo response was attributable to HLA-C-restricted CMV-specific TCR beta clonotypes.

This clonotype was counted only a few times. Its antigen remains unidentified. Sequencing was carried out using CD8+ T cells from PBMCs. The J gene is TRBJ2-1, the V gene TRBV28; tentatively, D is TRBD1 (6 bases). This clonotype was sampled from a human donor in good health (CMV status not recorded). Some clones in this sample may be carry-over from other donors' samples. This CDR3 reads CASTSRGYNEQFF. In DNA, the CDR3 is TGTGCCAGCACCTCTAGGGGGTACAATGAGCAGTTCTTC.